Presented here are 2 T cell receptor beta chains from one specimen sequenced in a study of T-cell reconstitution after alpha-beta-depleted transplantation in children. During its preparation, the TCRbeta library received unique molecular identifiers. TCRdb redid the calling of the PCR reads with MiXCR, one entry per CDR3 protein. Of hundreds of thousands of distinct CDR3 sequences in the sample, 10% to 15% are singletons; the top ten hold approximately 2%. The material was PBMCs, mostly from graft donor cells, obtained 360 days after TCRalphabeta/CD19-depleted stem cell transplant. All receptors derive from a male patient younger than 18 who had a stem cell transplant for acute myeloid leukemia, so the T cells may come from the graft donor.

This clonotype was seen only a few times. The chain joins TRBV6-2 or TRBV6-3 to TRBJ2-6; unclear D gene. The CDR3 spans 17 residues. Germline assignment: CDR1 MNHEY and CDR2 SVGEGT. V was trimmed by 0 bases and J by 4 bases, leaving 13 bases between them. CDR3 loop: CASSYSNLGSGANVLTF. CDR3 nucleotides: TGTGCCAGCAGTTACTCGAACCTGGGATCGGGGGCCAACGTCCTGACTTTC.

This clonotype showed up just a few times. The chain uses TRBV7-2 and TRBJ2-3; TRBD1 might be the D (5 bases). The germline V gene encodes CDR1 SGHTA and CDR2 FQGNSA. V was shortened by 1 base and J by 4 bases, with 9 bases between the two germline ends. The CDR3 consists of 14 residues. The chain's CDR3 is CASSLVRVADTQYF. CDR3 in DNA: TGTGCCAGCAGCTTAGTCAGGGTTGCAGATACGCAGTATTTT.